This T cell receptor beta chain was observed in a study of blood T cell repertoires in COVID-19. Study information: PBMCs, B-cell-depleted T cells, or T cells were the source of the cDNA or gDNA that made up the material.

CDR3 size: 14 residues. The germline CDR1 and CDR2 sequences are LNHNV and YYDKDF (reference sequence). With 5 bases clipped from V and 1 base from J, the junction kept 3 bases outside the gene matches. Per the authors' pipeline: Estimates of nucleated cell counts were drawn from the amplification of reference gene primers. Sequenced by immunoSEQ multiplex PCR; TCRdb stores in-frame clones only, minus some. That table gives V, J and clone size, and the DNA gave D and trimming. This repertoire shows approximately 150,000 clones, approximately 83% found once; its top ten account for roughly 3.5%. The sequence derives from a man aged 65-85 years with acute or convalescent COVID-19. The rearrangement links TRBV15 to TRBJ2-7, with 9 bases lining up with TRBD1. Sequencing was carried out using peripheral blood. The CDR3 DNA follows: TGTGCCACCAGCCTCGGGACAGGGTCCTACGAGCAGTACTTC. This encodes CATSLGTGSYEQYF.